These T cell receptor beta chains were read from a single sample in a study of human T cells and chemical hapten exposure. TCRdb independently ran MiXCR on the RACE reads; one entry per CDR3 protein. This sample has some 45,000 distinct CDR3 sequences, with 4.4% found just once. The material sequenced was whole blood. Source of these receptors: a human donor in good health. Some clones in this sample may be carry-over from other donors' samples. Each CDR3 is given with its conserved first and last residue. D genes are given only for firm matches. Rows may omit the clone size; those that give it use once, few, many or a size class.

V gene: TRBV27
J gene: TRBJ2-6
clone size: many
D gene: -
CDR3 DNA: TGTGCCAGCAGGTCAACAGGGTTCGGTGGGGCCAACGTCCTGACTTTC
CDR3 protein: CASRSTGFGGANVLTF

V gene: TRBV20-1
J gene: TRBJ1-5
clone size: -
D gene: -
CDR3 DNA: TGCAGTGCAGTACTCCGGGGAAAAAAGCCCCAGCATTTT
CDR3 protein: CSAVLRGKKPQHF

V gene: TRBV20-1
J gene: TRBJ2-7
clone size: -
D gene: TRBD2
CDR3 DNA: TGCAGTGCTAGGTCGACTAGCGGGTATCACTACGAGCAGTACTTC
CDR3 protein: CSARSTSGYHYEQYF

V gene: TRBV28
J gene: TRBJ1-1
clone size: -
D gene: TRBD1
CDR3 DNA: TGTGCCAGCTGGGACAGAGCCACTGAAGCTTTCTTT
CDR3 protein: CASWDRATEAFF

V gene: TRBV5-1
J gene: TRBJ2-2
clone size: -
D gene: TRBD1
CDR3 DNA: TGCGCCAGCAGCTCCGAACTGGGACAGGGCATGAGCACCGGGGAGCTGTTTTTT
CDR3 protein: CASSSELGQGMSTGELFF

V gene: TRBV12-3/TRBV12-4
J gene: TRBJ2-1
clone size: many
D gene: -
CDR3 DNA: TGTGCCAGCAGTGCCCGGCGGAGTATGGACAATGAGCAGTTCTTC
CDR3 protein: CASSARRSMDNEQFF

V gene: TRBV7-8
J gene: TRBJ1-4
clone size: few
D gene: -
CDR3 DNA: TGTGCCAGCAGCTTGACCGGGCCCCCAAGGGGGATAGTTTGTGAAAAACTGTTTTTT
CDR3 protein: CASSLTGPPRGIVCEKLFF

V gene: TRBV7-2
J gene: TRBJ1-1
clone size: -
D gene: -
CDR3 DNA: TGTGCCAGCAGCTTACCCTGGACAGACACTGAAGCTTTCTTT
CDR3 protein: CASSLPWTDTEAFF

V gene: TRBV2
J gene: TRBJ1-5
clone size: many
D gene: -
CDR3 DNA: TGTGCCAGCAGTCCCGGGGCGAGCAATCAGCCCCAGCATTTT
CDR3 protein: CASSPGASNQPQHF

V gene: TRBV3-1
J gene: TRBJ2-5
clone size: few
D gene: TRBD2
CDR3 DNA: TGTGCCAGCAGCCCGGGAGGATACTCTCGGGAGACCCAGTACTTC
CDR3 protein: CASSPGGYSRETQYF

V gene: TRBV20-1
J gene: TRBJ2-3
clone size: many
D gene: -
CDR3 DNA: TGCAGTGCTAGAGACGGGAGACCTCGCACAGATACGCAGTATTTT
CDR3 protein: CSARDGRPRTDTQYF

V gene: TRBV10-3
J gene: TRBJ1-3
clone size: -
D gene: -
CDR3 DNA: TGTGCCATCAGTGAGACCGAACCGTCTGGAAACACCATATATTTT
CDR3 protein: CAISETEPSGNTIYF

V gene: TRBV3-1
J gene: TRBJ2-7
clone size: few
D gene: TRBD2
CDR3 DNA: TGTGCCAGCAGCCCAATACTAGCGAGCTCCTACGAGCAGTACTTC
CDR3 protein: CASSPILASSYEQYF

V gene: TRBV18
J gene: TRBJ2-1
clone size: many
D gene: TRBD1
CDR3 DNA: TGTGCCAGCTCACCACCCGGGACAGGGGTCTACAATGAGCAGTTCTTC
CDR3 protein: CASSPPGTGVYNEQFF

V gene: TRBV6-1
J gene: TRBJ2-7
clone size: many
D gene: TRBD2
CDR3 DNA: TGTGCCAGCAGTCTAGCGGGAGCTTACGAGCAGTACTTC
CDR3 protein: CASSLAGAYEQYF

V gene: TRBV5-4
J gene: TRBJ2-5
clone size: -
D gene: -
CDR3 DNA: TGTGCCAGCACCCTCGGCATCCACCAAGAGACCCAGTACTTC
CDR3 protein: CASTLGIHQETQYF

V gene: TRBV7-7
J gene: TRBJ1-6
clone size: many
D gene: -
CDR3 DNA: TGTGCTAGCACCCCTCCGGCCCTCCACTTT
CDR3 protein: CASTPPALHF

V gene: TRBV7-9
J gene: TRBJ2-7
clone size: many
D gene: -
CDR3 DNA: TGTGCCAGCAGCTTAGCGCTCCCAGGGTCCTACGAGCAGTACTTC
CDR3 protein: CASSLALPGSYEQYF

V gene: TRBV4-1
J gene: TRBJ2-7
clone size: many
D gene: TRBD2
CDR3 DNA: TGCGCCAGCAGCCAACGCAGTAGCGGGAGTAGCTCCTACGAGCAGTACTTC
CDR3 protein: CASSQRSSGSSSYEQYF

V gene: TRBV7-9
J gene: TRBJ1-6
clone size: many
D gene: -
CDR3 DNA: TGTGCCAGCAGCCCGGACGGCTATAATTCACCCCTCCACTTT
CDR3 protein: CASSPDGYNSPLHF

V gene: TRBV27
J gene: TRBJ2-7
clone size: few
D gene: TRBD1
CDR3 DNA: TGTGCCAGCACTGGCGACAGGGTGTACGAGCAGTACTTC
CDR3 protein: CASTGDRVYEQYF

V gene: TRBV6-1
J gene: TRBJ1-5
clone size: many
D gene: -
CDR3 DNA: TGTGCCAGCAGTGGAACAGGGAGAGTCAATCAGCCCCAGCATTTT
CDR3 protein: CASSGTGRVNQPQHF

V gene: TRBV4-2
J gene: TRBJ2-7
clone size: -
D gene: TRBD1
CDR3 DNA: TGTGCCAGCAGCCAGGATGGAGGGGACAGGGCCCCCTTAGGGCAGTACTTC
CDR3 protein: CASSQDGGDRAPLGQYF

V gene: TRBV11-1
J gene: TRBJ1-1
clone size: few
D gene: -
CDR3 DNA: TGTGCCAGCAGCCCAACAAGACGAACCCTTGAAGCTTTCTTT
CDR3 protein: CASSPTRRTLEAFF

V gene: TRBV6-6
J gene: TRBJ1-2
clone size: many
D gene: -
CDR3 DNA: TGTGCCAGCAGTTACTCGAGGGCTCGGGCGGGAGGCTATGGCTACACCTTC
CDR3 protein: CASSYSRARAGGYGYTF

V gene: TRBV6-5
J gene: TRBJ2-7
clone size: many
D gene: -
CDR3 DNA: TGTGCCAGCAGCCGCCGCCAGACAGGGAGGAACGAGCAGTACTTC
CDR3 protein: CASSRRQTGRNEQYF

V gene: TRBV5-1
J gene: TRBJ2-1
clone size: many
D gene: TRBD2
CDR3 DNA: TGCGCCAGCAGCTCCCCGGGACTAGCGAAACCCACCTACAATGAGCAGTTCTTC
CDR3 protein: CASSSPGLAKPTYNEQFF

V gene: TRBV23-1
J gene: TRBJ2-1
clone size: -
D gene: TRBD2
CDR3 DNA: TGCGCCAGCAGAAGGACTAGCGGGAGAATCGATGAGCAGTTCTTC
CDR3 protein: CASRRTSGRIDEQFF

V gene: TRBV12-3/TRBV12-4
J gene: TRBJ2-7
clone size: -
D gene: -
CDR3 DNA: TGTGCCAGCAGTTCCCGCTGGACACTGTCCTACGAGCAGTACTTC
CDR3 protein: CASSSRWTLSYEQYF

V gene: TRBV27
J gene: TRBJ2-3
clone size: many
D gene: TRBD1
CDR3 DNA: TGTGCCAGCGGACAGGGGCGACAAGATACGCAGTATTTT
CDR3 protein: CASGQGRQDTQYF

V gene: TRBV29-1
J gene: TRBJ2-1
clone size: -
D gene: -
CDR3 DNA: TGCAGCGTTGGGTACTTCAATGAGCAGTTCTTC
CDR3 protein: CSVGYFNEQFF

V gene: TRBV10-2
J gene: TRBJ2-4
clone size: many
D gene: -
CDR3 DNA: TGCGCCAGCAGTGAGTCTGGAGCAGGACATACCGTTCAGTACTTC
CDR3 protein: CASSESGAGHTVQYF

V gene: TRBV19
J gene: TRBJ2-3
clone size: few
D gene: -
CDR3 DNA: TGTGCCAGTAGTATACCGGGACCACGCACAGATACGCAGTATTTT
CDR3 protein: CASSIPGPRTDTQYF

V gene: TRBV5-6
J gene: TRBJ2-3
clone size: many
D gene: -
CDR3 DNA: TGTGCCAGCAGCTTGCGGCCAGCCGAAGATACGCAGTATTTT
CDR3 protein: CASSLRPAEDTQYF

V gene: TRBV11-2
J gene: TRBJ2-7
clone size: few
D gene: -
CDR3 DNA: TGTGCCAGCAGCTCGCTCCGGGACCCCTACGAGCAGTACTTC
CDR3 protein: CASSSLRDPYEQYF

V gene: TRBV28
J gene: TRBJ2-7
clone size: -
D gene: TRBD2
CDR3 DNA: TGTGCCACCGTCCTAATGCGCGGGAGGACCCACGAGCAGTACTTC
CDR3 protein: CATVLMRGRTHEQYF

V gene: TRBV5-6
J gene: TRBJ2-1
clone size: many
D gene: TRBD2
CDR3 DNA: TGTGCCAGCAGCTTAGCGGGGTCCTACAATGAGCAGTTCTTC
CDR3 protein: CASSLAGSYNEQFF

V gene: TRBV11-2
J gene: TRBJ2-7
clone size: many
D gene: TRBD2
CDR3 DNA: TGTGCCAGCAGCCGACTAGCGGGACCCCTCTACGAGCAGTACTTC
CDR3 protein: CASSRLAGPLYEQYF

V gene: TRBV20-1
J gene: TRBJ2-1
clone size: many
D gene: -
CDR3 DNA: TGCAGTGCTAGAGCGGGGAGGGGGGTTCTTTACAATGAGCAGTTCTTC
CDR3 protein: CSARAGRGVLYNEQFF

V gene: TRBV30
J gene: TRBJ2-1
clone size: few
D gene: -
CDR3 DNA: TGTGCCTGGAGTGGGAGTTACGGTGAGCAGTTCTTC
CDR3 protein: CAWSGSYGEQFF

V gene: TRBV4-1
J gene: TRBJ2-1
clone size: many
D gene: TRBD1
CDR3 DNA: TGCGCCAGCAGCCCCCTTCCCGGGACAGGGGGCTGGGATGAGCAGTTCTTC
CDR3 protein: CASSPLPGTGGWDEQFF